Shown below are 3 T cell receptor beta chains from a single sample sequenced in a study of blood T cell repertoires in COVID-19. The table came from immunoSEQ multiplex PCR; TCRdb's copy has only in-frame clones and leaves some out. Seen here are about 53,000 clones, roughly four fifths observed once, and the top ten hold roughly 13%. Sequenced: peripheral blood. The receptors were gathered from a human donor in a cohort sampled during active COVID-19.

The chain links TRBV19 to TRBJ2-1; 9 bases align to TRBD1. From germline, CDR1 is LNHDA and CDR2 SQIVND (reference sequence). V gave up 3 bases and J gave up 4 bases; unmatched junction bases: 4. CDR3 length equals 15 residues. Here the CDR3 DNA reads TGTGCCAGTAGTATCGCCGGGACAGGGTACAATGAGCAGTTCTTC. Its protein product is CASSIAGTGYNEQFF.

This sequence joins TRBV3-1 (or the pseudogene TRBV3-2) and TRBJ2-3; 9 nucleotides align to TRBD2. Germline loops: CDR1 LGHDT, CDR2 YNNKEL (reference sequence). With V trimmed by 4 bases and J by 3 bases, 2 bases remained unmatched. This CDR3 is 14 amino acids long. CDR3 protein: CASSRSGGTDTQYF. For the CDR3, the DNA is TGTGCCAGCAGCCGTAGCGGGGGAACAGATACGCAGTATTTT.

This chain uses TRBV15 with TRBJ1-2; no clear D gene. CDR3 length: 14 amino acids. Trimming removed 3 bases from V and 5 bases from J, with 13 bases in between. Germline values: CDR1 LNHNV, CDR2 YYDKDF (reference sequence). The CDR3 DNA follows: TGTGCCACCAGCAGCGGAGAGGATGGTTATGGCTACACCTTC. The encoded protein is CATSSGEDGYGYTF.